The sequence of this T cell receptor (beta chain) was determined in a study of blood T cell repertoires in COVID-19. Study at large: There were acute and convalescent COVID-19 samples, and they came from the United States, Italy and Spain. PBMCs, B-cell-depleted T cells, or T cells provided the cDNA or gDNA that made up the material.

In its sample, this clone was seen a few times. The V gene end was trimmed by 3 bases and the J gene end by 12 bases; junction bases not matched to a gene: 3. This CDR3 is 12 amino acids long. CDR1 is SGHNT and CDR2 is YENEEA in the germline V gene. In the original analysis: Counts of nucleated cells, estimated from reference gene primer amplification, were obtained. This table comes from immunoSEQ multiplex PCR, and its TCRdb copy is limited to in-frame clones, with some not included. The V and J calls and the clone size are those of that table, but D and trimming were determined from the DNA. Counted here are 330,000 or so clones, around nine tenths occurring once; the ten biggest clones make up under 5%. The Seattle patients joined while their infection was active and were tracked longitudinally afterward.

The specimen was peripheral blood. The rearrangement links TRBV11-3 to TRBJ2-1, with 9 bases matching TRBD2. The TCR originated in a woman aged 55-69 years with COVID-19, enrolled during active disease. The CDR3 DNA follows: TGTGCCAGCAGCTTTGGTAGCGGGGGGCAGTTCTTC. Protein: CASSFGSGGQFF.